The rows below give T cell receptor beta chains drawn from one sample of a study of graft-versus-host responses after intestinal transplantation. Measured with immunoSEQ multiplex PCR; TCRdb has only the in-frame clones, and not every one. Counted here are about 70,000 clones, around 90% occurring once; the ten biggest clones make up about 1.3%. Their specific antigens are unknown. Source: unstimulated CD8+ T cells sorted from spleen or lymph node cells, taken before intestinal transplant. The receptors originated from a human donor who received an intestinal transplant. The CDR3 runs from the conserved cysteine through the conserved F or W. Fields, in order: CDR3 protein, V gene, CDR3 length.

CDR3aa: CASSASGGGIEQYF
v_gene: TRBV9
len: 14

CDR3aa: CASSHGSGDSSTEAFF
v_gene: TRBV7-6
len: 16

CDR3aa: CASSQSPGDEQYF
v_gene: TRBV4-1
len: 13

CDR3aa: CASSFRGRTEAFF
v_gene: TRBV13
len: 13

CDR3aa: CASRTTGGWEKLFF
v_gene: TRBV6-6
len: 14

CDR3aa: CASTGQGTYSNQPQHF
v_gene: TRBV6-4
len: 16

CDR3aa: CASSVGGSSTDTQYF
v_gene: TRBV9
len: 15

CDR3aa: CASSLEAGGTDTQYF
v_gene: TRBV5-4
len: 15

CDR3aa: CASSGTTGQNTEAFF
v_gene: TRBV5-1
len: 15

CDR3aa: CAWEPQETQYF
v_gene: TRBV30
len: 11

CDR3aa: CASSFFSGAAKNIQYF
v_gene: TRBV5-1
len: 16

CDR3aa: CASSEGRFLTEAFF
v_gene: TRBV6-1
len: 14

CDR3aa: CASSVGGDLHEQYF
v_gene: TRBV9
len: 14

CDR3aa: CSVGGQNYGYTF
v_gene: TRBV29-1
len: 12

CDR3aa: CASSPPRVNQPQHF
v_gene: TRBV18
len: 14

CDR3aa: CSGQGIYGYTF
v_gene: TRBV29-1
len: 11

CDR3aa: CASSRGSYEQYF
v_gene: TRBV5-6
len: 12

CDR3aa: CASSLSGGAFYEQYF
v_gene: TRBV5-4
len: 15

CDR3aa: CASSIGTQGLNTEAFF
v_gene: TRBV9
len: 16

CDR3aa: CASSVGPEPNTEAFF
v_gene: TRBV9
len: 15

CDR3aa: CASSSSGTEAFF
v_gene: TRBV7-3
len: 12

CDR3aa: CASSFLETQYF
v_gene: TRBV11-2
len: 11

CDR3aa: CSVPGGTGELFF
v_gene: TRBV29-1
len: 12

CDR3aa: CASSLVLSPNNEQFF
v_gene: TRBV7-6
len: 15

CDR3aa: CASSIHDSYEQYF
v_gene: TRBV5-1
len: 13

CDR3aa: CASGGAMSSYNEQFF
v_gene: TRBV9
len: 15

CDR3aa: CASSSGVSNQPQHF
v_gene: TRBV27
len: 14

CDR3aa: CASSLSGGQGDTQYF
v_gene: TRBV7-6
len: 15

CDR3aa: CASSDGVGQFF
v_gene: TRBV9
len: 11

CDR3aa: CASSGGGPNEQFF
v_gene: TRBV9
len: 13

CDR3aa: CASSVGLASIWEQFF
v_gene: TRBV9
len: 15